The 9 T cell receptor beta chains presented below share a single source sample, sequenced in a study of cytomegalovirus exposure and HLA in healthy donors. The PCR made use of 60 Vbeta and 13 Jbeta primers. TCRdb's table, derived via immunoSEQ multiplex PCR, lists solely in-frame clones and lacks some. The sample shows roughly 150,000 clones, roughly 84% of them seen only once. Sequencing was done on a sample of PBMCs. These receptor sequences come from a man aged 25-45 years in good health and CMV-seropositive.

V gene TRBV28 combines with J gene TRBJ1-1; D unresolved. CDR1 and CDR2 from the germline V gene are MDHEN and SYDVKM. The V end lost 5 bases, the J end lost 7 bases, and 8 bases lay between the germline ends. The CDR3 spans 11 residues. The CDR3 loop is CASSLTYEAFF. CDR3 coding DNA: TGTGCCAGCAGTCTTACTTATGAAGCTTTCTTT.

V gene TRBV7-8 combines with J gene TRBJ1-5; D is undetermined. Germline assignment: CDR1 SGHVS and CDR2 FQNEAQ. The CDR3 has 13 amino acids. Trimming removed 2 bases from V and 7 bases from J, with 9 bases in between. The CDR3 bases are TGTGCCAGCAGCTTATCTCACTCCCAGCCCCAGCATTTT. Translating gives CASSLSHSQPQHF.

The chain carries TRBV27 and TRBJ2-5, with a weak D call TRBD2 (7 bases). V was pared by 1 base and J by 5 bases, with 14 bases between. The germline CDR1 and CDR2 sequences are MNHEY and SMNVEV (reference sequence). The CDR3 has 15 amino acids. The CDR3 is CASSLYGGRWETQYF. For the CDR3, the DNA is TGTGCCAGCAGTTTATACGGGGGGCGCTGGGAGACCCAGTACTTC.

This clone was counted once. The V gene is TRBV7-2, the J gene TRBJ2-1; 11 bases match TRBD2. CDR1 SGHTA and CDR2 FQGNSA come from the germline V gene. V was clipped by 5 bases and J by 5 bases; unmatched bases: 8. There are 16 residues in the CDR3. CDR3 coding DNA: TGTGCCAGCAGCCAAAGACTAGCGGGGACAAACAATGAGCAGTTCTTC. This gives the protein CASSQRLAGTNNEQFF.

The CDR3 DNA reads TGTGCCAGCAGTACGGGACTCCAAGAGACCCAGTACTTC. This encodes CASSTGLQETQYF. V is TRBV6-5 and J is TRBJ2-5; tentative D call: TRBD2 (6 bases). CDR1 is MNHEY, CDR2 SVGAGI, per germline. The CDR3 has 13 amino acids. V was trimmed by 5 bases and J by 1 base, leaving 8 bases between them.

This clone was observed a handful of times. The CDR3 loop is CASSDMAGTDTQYF. In DNA, the CDR3 is TGTGCCAGCAGTGACATGGCGGGTACAGATACGCAGTATTTT. J is TRBJ2-3 and V is TRBV6-4; possible D gene TRBD2, 5 bases. CDR1 is MRHNA, CDR2 SNTAGT, per germline. Trimming left V 2 bases short and J 3 bases short, with 9 bases between. The CDR3 runs to 14 residues.

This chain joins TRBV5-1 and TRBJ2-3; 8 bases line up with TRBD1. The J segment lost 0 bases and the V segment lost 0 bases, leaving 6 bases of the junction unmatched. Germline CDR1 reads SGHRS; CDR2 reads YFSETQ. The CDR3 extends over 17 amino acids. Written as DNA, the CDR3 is TGCGCCAGCAGCTTGGGTCCAGGGACAGGCAGCACAGATACGCAGTATTTT. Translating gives CASSLGPGTGSTDTQYF.

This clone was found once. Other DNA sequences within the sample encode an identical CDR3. In DNA form, the CDR3 reads TGTGCCAGCAGCTTTGACAGGCAAGAGACCCAGTACTTC. Its translation is CASSFDRQETQYF. The chain carries TRBV5-6 and TRBJ2-5, with D possibly TRBD1 on 6 matching bases. With 2 bases removed from V and 2 bases from J, the gap between germline ends came to 7 bases. Per germline, CDR1 SGHDT and CDR2 YYEEEE. This CDR3 has 13 residues.

The CDR3 loop is CASSVEVAEGGYEQFF. The CDR3 DNA sequence: TGTGCCAGCAGCGTAGAGGTGGCTGAGGGAGGCTATGAGCAGTTCTTC. The chain links TRBV9 to TRBJ2-1; TRBD2 might be the D (6 bases). The germline CDR1 and CDR2 sequences are SGDLS and YYNGEE. CDR3 length equals 16 residues. V lost 0 bases and J 8 bases, leaving 18 bases between the germline ends.